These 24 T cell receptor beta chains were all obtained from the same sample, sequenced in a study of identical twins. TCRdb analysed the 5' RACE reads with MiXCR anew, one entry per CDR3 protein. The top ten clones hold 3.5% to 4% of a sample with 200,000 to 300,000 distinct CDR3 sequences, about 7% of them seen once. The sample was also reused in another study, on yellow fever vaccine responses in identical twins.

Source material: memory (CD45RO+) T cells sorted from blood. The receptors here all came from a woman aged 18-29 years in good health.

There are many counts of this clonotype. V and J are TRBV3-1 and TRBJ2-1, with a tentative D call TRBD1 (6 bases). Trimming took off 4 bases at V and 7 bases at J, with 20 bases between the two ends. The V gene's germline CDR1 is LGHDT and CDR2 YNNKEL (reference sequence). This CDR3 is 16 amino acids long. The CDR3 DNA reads TGTGCCAGCAGCCCTTCGCGGTGGGGGCCGGGGAATGAGCAGTTCTTC. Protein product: CASSPSRWGPGNEQFF.

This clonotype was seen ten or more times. For the CDR3, the DNA is TGTGCCAGCAGCCTGGGAGGGAACAATTCACCCCTCCACTTT. This gives the protein CASSLGGNNSPLHF. V is TRBV28 and J is TRBJ1-6; D gene unclear. CDR1 MDHEN and CDR2 SYDVKM come from the germline V gene. The CDR3 extends over 14 amino acids. Trimming removed 6 bases at V and 7 bases at J, with 13 bases between. Supplemented by reference TRBV28 and TRBJ1-6, the full variable domain reads DVKVTQSSRYLVKRTGEKVFLECVQDMDHENMFWYRQDPGLGLRLIYFSYDVKMKEKGDIPEGYSVSREKKERFSLILESASTNQTSMYLCASSLGGNNSPLHFGNGTRLTVT.

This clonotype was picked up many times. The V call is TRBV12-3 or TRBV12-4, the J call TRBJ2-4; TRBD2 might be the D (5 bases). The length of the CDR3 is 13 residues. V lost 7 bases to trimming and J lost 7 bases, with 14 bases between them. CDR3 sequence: CASTPSLGNIQYF. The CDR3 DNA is TGTGCCAGCACGCCTAGCCTAGGGAACATTCAGTACTTC.

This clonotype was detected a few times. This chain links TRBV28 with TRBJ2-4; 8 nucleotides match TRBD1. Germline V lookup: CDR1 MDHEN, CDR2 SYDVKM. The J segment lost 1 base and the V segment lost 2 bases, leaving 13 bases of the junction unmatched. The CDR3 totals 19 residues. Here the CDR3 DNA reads TGTGCCAGCAGTTTAATAGGACAGGGCGGCGGGTCGGCCAAAAACATTCAGTACTTC. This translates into CASSLIGQGGGSAKNIQYF.

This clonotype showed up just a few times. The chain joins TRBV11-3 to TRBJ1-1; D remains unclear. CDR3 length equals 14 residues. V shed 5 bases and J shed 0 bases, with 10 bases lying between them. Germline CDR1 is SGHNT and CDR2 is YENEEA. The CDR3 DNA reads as TGTGCCAGCAGCCTCTCCAGGCTGAACACTGAAGCTTTCTTT. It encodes CASSLSRLNTEAFF.

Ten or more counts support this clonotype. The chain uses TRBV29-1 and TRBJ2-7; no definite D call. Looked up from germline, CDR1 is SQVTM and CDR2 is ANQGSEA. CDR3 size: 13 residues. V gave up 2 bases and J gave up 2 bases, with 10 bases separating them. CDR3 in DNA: TGCAGCGTTGAAACGACATTTACCTACGAGCAGTACTTC. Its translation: CSVETTFTYEQYF.

In DNA, the CDR3 is TGTGCCAGCAACCCGGTGTCGGCAGGGGGCTTCGGGGAGCTGTTTTTT. Protein product: CASNPVSAGGFGELFF. This rearrangement joins TRBV7-6 to TRBJ2-2; 8 nucleotides line up with TRBD1. Germline V lookup: CDR1 SGHVS, CDR2 FNYEAQ. V was clipped by 7 bases and J by 7 bases; unmatched bases: 14. This CDR3 is built from 16 residues.

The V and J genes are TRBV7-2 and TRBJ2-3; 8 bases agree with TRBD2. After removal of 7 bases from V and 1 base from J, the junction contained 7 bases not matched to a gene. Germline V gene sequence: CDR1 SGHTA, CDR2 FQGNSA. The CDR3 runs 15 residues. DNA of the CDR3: TGTGCCAGCAAGGTAGCGGGGAGGGGCACAGATACGCAGTATTTT. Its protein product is CASKVAGRGTDTQYF.

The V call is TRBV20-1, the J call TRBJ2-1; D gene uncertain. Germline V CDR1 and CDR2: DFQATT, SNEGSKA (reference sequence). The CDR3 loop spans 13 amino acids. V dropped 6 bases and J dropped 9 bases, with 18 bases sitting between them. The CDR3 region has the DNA TGCAGTGCCAACCCCAGGCCCGCCAGTGAGCAGTTCTTC. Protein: CSANPRPASEQFF.

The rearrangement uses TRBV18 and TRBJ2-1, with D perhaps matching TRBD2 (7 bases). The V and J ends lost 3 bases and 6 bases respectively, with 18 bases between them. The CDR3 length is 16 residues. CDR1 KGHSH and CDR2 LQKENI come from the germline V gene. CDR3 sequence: CASSPNVGGQTNEQFF. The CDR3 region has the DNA TGTGCCAGCTCACCCAATGTCGGGGGGCAGACCAATGAGCAGTTCTTC.

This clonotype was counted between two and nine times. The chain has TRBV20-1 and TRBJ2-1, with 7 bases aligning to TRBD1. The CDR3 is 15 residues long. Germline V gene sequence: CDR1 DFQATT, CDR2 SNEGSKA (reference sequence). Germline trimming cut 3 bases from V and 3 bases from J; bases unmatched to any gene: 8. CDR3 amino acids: CSARAQGQGYNEQFF. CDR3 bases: TGCAGTGCTAGGGCACAGGGGCAGGGCTACAATGAGCAGTTCTTC.

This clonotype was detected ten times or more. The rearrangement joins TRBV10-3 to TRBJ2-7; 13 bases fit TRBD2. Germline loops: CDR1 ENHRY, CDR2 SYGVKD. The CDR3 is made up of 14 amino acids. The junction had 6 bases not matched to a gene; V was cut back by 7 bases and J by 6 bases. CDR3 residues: CAITAGTSGTEQYF. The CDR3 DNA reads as TGTGCCATCACCGCCGGGACTAGCGGGACCGAGCAGTACTTC.

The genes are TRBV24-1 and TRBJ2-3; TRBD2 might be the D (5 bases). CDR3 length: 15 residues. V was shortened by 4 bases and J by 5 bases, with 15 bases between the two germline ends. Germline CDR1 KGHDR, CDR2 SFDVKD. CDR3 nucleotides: TGTGCCACCAGTGACACGACTAATCCGGGAGATACGCAGTATTTT. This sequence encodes CATSDTTNPGDTQYF.

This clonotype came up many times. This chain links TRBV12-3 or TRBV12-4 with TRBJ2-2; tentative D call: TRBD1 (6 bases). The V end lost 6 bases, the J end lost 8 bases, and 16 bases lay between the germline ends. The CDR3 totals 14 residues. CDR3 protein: CASSFTGQPGELFF. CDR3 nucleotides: TGTGCCAGCAGCTTCACCGGACAGCCGGGGGAGCTGTTTTTT.

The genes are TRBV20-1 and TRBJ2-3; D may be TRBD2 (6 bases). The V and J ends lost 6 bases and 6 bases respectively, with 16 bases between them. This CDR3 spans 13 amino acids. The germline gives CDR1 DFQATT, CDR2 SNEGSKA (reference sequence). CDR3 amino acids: CSATHTGRDTQYF. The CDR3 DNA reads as TGCAGTGCAACACACACGGGGAGGGATACGCAGTATTTT.

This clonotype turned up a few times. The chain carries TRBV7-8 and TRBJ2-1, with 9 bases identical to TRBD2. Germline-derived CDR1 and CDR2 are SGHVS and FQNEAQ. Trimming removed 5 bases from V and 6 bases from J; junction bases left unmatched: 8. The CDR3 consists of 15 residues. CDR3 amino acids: CASSQGGRAVNEQFF. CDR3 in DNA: TGTGCCAGCAGCCAGGGCGGGAGGGCGGTCAATGAGCAGTTCTTC.

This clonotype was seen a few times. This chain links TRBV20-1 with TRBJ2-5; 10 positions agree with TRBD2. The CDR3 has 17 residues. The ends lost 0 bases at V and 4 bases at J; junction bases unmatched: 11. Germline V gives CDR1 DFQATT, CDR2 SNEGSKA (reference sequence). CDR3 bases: TGCAGTGCTAGAGAGGGGAGCGGGAGGGCCTTAGGAGAGACCCAGTACTTC. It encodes CSAREGSGRALGETQYF.

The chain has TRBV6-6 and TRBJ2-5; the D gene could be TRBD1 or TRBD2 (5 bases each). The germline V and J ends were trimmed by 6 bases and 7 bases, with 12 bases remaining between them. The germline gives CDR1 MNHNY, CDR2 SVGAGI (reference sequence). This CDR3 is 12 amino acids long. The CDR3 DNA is TGTGCCAGCAGAAGGACTGGGGCGACCCAGTACTTC. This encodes CASRRTGATQYF.

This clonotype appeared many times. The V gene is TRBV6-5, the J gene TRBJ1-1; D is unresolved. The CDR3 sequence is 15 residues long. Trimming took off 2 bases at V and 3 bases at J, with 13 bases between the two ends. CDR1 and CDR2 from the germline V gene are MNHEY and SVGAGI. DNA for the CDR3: TGTGCCAGCAGTTACCGGACTATTCTATACACTGAAGCTTTCTTT. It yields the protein CASSYRTILYTEAFF.

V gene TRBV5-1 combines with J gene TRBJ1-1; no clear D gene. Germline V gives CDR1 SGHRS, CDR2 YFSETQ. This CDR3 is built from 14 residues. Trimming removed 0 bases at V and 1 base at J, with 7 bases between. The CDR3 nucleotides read TGCGCCAGCAGCTTGGCCCCGGCGAACACTGAAGCTTTCTTT. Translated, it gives CASSLAPANTEAFF.

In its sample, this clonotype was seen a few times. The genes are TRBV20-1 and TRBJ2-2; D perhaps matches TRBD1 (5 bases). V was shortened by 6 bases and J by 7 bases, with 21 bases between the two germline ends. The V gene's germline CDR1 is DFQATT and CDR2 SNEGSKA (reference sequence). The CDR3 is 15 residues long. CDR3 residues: CSARSPRAPNGELFF. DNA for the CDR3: TGCAGTGCCAGGTCGCCCAGGGCCCCCAACGGGGAGCTGTTTTTT.

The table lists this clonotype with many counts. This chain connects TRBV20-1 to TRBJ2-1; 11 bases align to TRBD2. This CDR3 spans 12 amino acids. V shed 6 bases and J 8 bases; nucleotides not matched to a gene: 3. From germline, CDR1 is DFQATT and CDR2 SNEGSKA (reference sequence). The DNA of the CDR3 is TGCAGTGCCCCGACTAGCGGGGATGAGCAGTTCTTC. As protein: CSAPTSGDEQFF.

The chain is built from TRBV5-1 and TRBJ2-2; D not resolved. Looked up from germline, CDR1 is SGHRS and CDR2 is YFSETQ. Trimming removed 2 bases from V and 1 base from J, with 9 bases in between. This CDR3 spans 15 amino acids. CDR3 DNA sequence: TGCGCCAGCAGCTTAATTTGGGGGAACACCGGGGAGCTGTTTTTT. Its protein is CASSLIWGNTGELFF. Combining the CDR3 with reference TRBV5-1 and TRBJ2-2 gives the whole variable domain KAGVTQTPRYLIKTRGQQVTLSCSPISGHRSVSWYQQTPGQGLQFLFEYFSETQRNKGNFPGRFSGRQFSNSRSEMNVSTLELGDSALYLCASSLIWGNTGELFFGEGSRLTVL.

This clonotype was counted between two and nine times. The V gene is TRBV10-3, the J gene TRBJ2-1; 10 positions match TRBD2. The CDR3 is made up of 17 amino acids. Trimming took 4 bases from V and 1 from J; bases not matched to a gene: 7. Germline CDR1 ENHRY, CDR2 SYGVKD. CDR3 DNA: TGTGCCATCAGTGCGCCTAGCGGGAGCAATTCCTACAATGAGCAGTTCTTC. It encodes CAISAPSGSNSYNEQFF.